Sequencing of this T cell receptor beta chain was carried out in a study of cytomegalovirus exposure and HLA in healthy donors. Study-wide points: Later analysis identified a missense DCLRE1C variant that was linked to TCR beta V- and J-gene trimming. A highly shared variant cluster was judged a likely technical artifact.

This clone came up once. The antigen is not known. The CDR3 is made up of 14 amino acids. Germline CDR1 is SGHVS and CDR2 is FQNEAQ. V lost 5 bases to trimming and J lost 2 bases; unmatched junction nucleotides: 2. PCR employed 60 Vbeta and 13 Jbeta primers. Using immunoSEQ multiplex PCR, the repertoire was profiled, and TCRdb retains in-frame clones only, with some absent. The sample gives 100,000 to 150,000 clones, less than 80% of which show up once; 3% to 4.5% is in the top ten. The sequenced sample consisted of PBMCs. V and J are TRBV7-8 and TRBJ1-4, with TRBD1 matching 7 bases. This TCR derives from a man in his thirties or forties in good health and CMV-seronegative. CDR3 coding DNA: TGTGCCAGCAGCCAGGACAGGACTAATGAAAAACTGTTTTTT. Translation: CASSQDRTNEKLFF.